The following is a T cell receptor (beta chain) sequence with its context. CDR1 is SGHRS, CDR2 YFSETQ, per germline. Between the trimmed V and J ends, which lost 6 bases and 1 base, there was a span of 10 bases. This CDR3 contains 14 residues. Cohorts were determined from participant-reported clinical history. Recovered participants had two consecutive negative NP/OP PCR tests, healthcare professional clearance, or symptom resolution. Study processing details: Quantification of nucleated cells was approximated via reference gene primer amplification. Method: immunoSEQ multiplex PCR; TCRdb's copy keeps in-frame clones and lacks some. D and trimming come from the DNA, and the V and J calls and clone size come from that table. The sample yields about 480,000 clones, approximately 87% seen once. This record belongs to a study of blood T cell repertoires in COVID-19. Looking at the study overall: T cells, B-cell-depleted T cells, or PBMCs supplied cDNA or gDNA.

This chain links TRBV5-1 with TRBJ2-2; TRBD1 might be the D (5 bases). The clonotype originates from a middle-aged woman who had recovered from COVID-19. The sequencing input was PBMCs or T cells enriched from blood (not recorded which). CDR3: CASKDTLNTGELFF. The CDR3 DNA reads TGCGCCAGCAAGGACACGCTGAACACCGGGGAGCTGTTTTTT. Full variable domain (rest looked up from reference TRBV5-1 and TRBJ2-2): KAGVTQTPRYLIKTRGQQVTLSCSPISGHRSVSWYQQTPGQGLQFLFEYFSETQRNKGNFPGRFSGRQFSNSRSEMNVSTLELGDSALYLCASKDTLNTGELFFGEGSRLTVL.